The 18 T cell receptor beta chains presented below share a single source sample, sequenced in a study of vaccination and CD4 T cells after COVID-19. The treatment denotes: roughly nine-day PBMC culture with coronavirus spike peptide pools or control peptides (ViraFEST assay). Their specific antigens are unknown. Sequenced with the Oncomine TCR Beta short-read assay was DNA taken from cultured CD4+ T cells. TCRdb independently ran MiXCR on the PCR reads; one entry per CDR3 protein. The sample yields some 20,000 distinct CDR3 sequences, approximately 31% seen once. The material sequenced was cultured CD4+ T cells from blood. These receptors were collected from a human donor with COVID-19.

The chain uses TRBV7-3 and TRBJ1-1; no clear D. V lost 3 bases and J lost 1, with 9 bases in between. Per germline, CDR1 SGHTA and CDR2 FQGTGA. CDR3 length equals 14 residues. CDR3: CASSFNSGNTEAFF. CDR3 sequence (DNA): TGTGCCAGCAGCTTTAATTCCGGGAACACTGAAGCTTTCTTT.

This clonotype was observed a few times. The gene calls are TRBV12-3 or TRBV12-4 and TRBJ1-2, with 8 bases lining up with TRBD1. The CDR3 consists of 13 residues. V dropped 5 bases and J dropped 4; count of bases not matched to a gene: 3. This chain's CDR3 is CASSPDRVYGYTF. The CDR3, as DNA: TGTGCCAGCAGTCCGGACAGGGTCTATGGCTACACCTTC.

DNA of the CDR3: TGTGCCAGTAATCCGGGGGGGGGCGTCACAGATACGCAGTATTTT. Amino acids: CASNPGGGVTDTQYF. The chain uses TRBV19 and TRBJ2-3, with 8 positions matching TRBD2. Germline values: CDR1 LNHDA, CDR2 SQIVND (reference sequence). V lost 7 bases and J lost 2; bases outside the gene matches: 8. CDR3 length: 15 residues.

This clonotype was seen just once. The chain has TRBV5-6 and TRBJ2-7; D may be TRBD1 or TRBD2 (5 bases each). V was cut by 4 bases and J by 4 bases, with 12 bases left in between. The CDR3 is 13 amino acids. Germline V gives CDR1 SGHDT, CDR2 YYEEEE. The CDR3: CASSPSWGYEQYF. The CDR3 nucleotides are TGTGCCAGCAGCCCCTCCTGGGGGTACGAGCAGTACTTC.

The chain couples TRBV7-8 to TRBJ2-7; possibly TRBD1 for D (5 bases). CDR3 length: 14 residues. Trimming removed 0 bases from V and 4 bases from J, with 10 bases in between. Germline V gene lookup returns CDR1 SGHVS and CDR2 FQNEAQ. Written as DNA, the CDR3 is TGTGCCAGCAGCTTAGCGCAGGGTTTATACGAGCAGTACTTC. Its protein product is CASSLAQGLYEQYF. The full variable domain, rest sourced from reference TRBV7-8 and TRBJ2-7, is GAGVSQSPRYKVAKRGQDVALRCDPISGHVSLFWYQQALGQGPEFLTYFQNEAQLDKSGLPSDRFFAERPEGSVSTLKIQRTQQEDSAVYLCASSLAQGLYEQYFGPGTRLTVT.

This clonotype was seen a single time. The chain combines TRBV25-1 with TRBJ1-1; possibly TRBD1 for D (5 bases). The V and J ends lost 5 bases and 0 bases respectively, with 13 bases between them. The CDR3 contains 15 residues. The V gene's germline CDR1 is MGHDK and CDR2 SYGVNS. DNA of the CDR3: TGTGCCAGCAGTCCATCGGGGACCCTGAACACTGAAGCTTTCTTT. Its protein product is CASSPSGTLNTEAFF.

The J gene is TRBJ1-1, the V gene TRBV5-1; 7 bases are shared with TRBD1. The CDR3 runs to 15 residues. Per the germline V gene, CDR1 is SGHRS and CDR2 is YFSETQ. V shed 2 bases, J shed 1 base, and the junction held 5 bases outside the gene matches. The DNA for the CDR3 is TGCGCCAGCAGCTTACAGGGGCCGGGGAACACTGAAGCTTTCTTT. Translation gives CASSLQGPGNTEAFF. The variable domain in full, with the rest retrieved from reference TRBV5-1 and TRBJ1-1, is KAGVTQTPRYLIKTRGQQVTLSCSPISGHRSVSWYQQTPGQGLQFLFEYFSETQRNKGNFPGRFSGRQFSNSRSEMNVSTLELGDSALYLCASSLQGPGNTEAFFGQGTRLTVV.

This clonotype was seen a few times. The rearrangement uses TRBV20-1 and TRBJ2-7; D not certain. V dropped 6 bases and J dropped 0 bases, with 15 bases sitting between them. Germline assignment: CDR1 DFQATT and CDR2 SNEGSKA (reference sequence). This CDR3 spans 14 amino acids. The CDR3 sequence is CSAALVRSSYEQYF. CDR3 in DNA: TGCAGTGCGGCCCTGGTCAGGAGCTCCTACGAGCAGTACTTC.

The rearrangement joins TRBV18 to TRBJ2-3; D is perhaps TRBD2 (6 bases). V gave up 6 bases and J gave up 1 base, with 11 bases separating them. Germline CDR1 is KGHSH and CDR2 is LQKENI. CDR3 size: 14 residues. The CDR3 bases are TGTGCCAGCTCGTCAACGGGGGGCACAGATACGCAGTATTTT. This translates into CASSSTGGTDTQYF.

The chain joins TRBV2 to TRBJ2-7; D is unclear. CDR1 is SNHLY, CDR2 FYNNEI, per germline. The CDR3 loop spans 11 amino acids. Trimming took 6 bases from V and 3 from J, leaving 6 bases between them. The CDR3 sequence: CASRDGYEQYF. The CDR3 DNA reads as TGTGCCAGCAGGGACGGCTACGAGCAGTACTTC. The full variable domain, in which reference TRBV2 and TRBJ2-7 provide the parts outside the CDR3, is EPEVTQTPSHQVTQMGQEVILRCVPISNHLYFYWYRQILGQKVEFLVSFYNNEISEKSEIFDDQFSVERPDGSNFTLKIRSTKLEDSAMYFCASRDGYEQYFGPGTRLTVT.

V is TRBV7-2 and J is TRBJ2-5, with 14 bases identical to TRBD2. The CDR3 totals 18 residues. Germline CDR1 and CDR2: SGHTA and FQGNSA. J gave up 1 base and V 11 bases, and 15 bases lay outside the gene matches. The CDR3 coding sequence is TGTGCCGGTGGACGTGGACTAGCGGGGGGCCGACCCCAAGAGACCCAGTACTTC. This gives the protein CAGGRGLAGGRPQETQYF.

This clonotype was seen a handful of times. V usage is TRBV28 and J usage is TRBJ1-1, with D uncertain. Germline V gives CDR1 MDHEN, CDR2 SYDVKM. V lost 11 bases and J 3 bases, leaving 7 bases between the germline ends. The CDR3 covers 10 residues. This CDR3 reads CAAKDTEAFF. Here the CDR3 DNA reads TGTGCCGCAAAGGACACTGAAGCTTTCTTT. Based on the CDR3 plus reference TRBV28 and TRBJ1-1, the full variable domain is DVKVTQSSRYLVKRTGEKVFLECVQDMDHENMFWYRQDPGLGLRLIYFSYDVKMKEKGDIPEGYSVSREKKERFSLILESASTNQTSMYLCAAKDTEAFFGQGTRLTVV.

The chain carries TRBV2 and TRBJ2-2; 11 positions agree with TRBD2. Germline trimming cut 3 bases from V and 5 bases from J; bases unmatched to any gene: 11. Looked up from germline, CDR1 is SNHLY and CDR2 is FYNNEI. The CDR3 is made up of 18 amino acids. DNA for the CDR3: TGTGCCAGCAGTGAGGAACTAGCGGGGGCCTATCTAACCGGGGAGCTGTTTTTT. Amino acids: CASSEELAGAYLTGELFF. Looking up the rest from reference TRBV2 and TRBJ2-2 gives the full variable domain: EPEVTQTPSHQVTQMGQEVILRCVPISNHLYFYWYRQILGQKVEFLVSFYNNEISEKSEIFDDQFSVERPDGSNFTLKIRSTKLEDSAMYFCASSEELAGAYLTGELFFGEGSRLTVL.

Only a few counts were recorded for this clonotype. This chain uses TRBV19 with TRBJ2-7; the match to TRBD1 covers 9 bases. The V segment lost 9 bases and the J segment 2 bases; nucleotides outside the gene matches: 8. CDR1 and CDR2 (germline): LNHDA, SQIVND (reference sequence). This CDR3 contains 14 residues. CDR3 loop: CASNPGQGTYEQYF. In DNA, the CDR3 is TGTGCCAGCAATCCGGGACAGGGTACCTACGAGCAGTACTTC.

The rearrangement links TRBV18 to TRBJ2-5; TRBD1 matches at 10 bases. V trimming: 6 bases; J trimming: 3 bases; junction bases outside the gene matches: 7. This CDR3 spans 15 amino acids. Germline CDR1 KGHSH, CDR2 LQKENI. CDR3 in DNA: TGTGCCAGCTCGTACGGGACAGGGGCCAAAGAGACCCAGTACTTC. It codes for CASSYGTGAKETQYF.

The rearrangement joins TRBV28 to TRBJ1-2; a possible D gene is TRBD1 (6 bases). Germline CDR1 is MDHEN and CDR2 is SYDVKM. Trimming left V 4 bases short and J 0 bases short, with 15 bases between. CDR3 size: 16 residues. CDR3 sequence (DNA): TGTGCCAGCAGTTCCTGGACAGAATATACTAACTATGGCTACACCTTC. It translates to CASSSWTEYTNYGYTF.

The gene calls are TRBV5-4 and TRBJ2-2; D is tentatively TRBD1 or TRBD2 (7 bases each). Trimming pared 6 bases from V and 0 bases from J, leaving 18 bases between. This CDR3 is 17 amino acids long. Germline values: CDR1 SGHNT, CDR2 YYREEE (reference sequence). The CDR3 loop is CASTGEGASANTGELFF. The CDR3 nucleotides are TGTGCCAGCACGGGGGAGGGGGCATCTGCGAACACCGGGGAGCTGTTTTTT.

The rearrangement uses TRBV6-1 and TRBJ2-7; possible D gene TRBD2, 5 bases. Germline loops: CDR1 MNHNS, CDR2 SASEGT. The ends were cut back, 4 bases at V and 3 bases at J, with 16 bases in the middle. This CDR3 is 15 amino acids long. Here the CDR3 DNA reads TGTGCCAGCAGTGGTCAATTGGTGGGGAGCTACGAGCAGTACTTC. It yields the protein CASSGQLVGSYEQYF.